This T cell receptor beta chain derives from a study of T-cell reconstitution after alpha-beta-depleted transplantation in children. There are 15 residues in the CDR3. V gave up 3 bases and J gave up 5 bases, with 16 bases separating them. Germline loops: CDR1 MNHEY, CDR2 SVGAGI. This sample's TCRbeta library carried unique molecular identifier barcodes. MiXCR was run by TCRdb on the PCR reads, yielding one entry per CDR3 protein. Of about 640,000 distinct CDR3 sequences listed, around 13% were seen once; the top ten hold roughly 2.3%. This clonotype turned up a few times. Its antigen is currently unknown. Findings and limits, study-wide: Newly made T cells mostly supplied T-cell counts and diversity one year after transplant. Reportedly, roughly two months post-transplant, alpha-beta T cells arose from several hundred expanded graft clones. Diversity of TCRbeta at day 60 was high in some patients, arising from surviving recipient T cells and thymic progenitors.

The rearrangement joins TRBV6-5 to TRBJ1-2; D may be TRBD1 (5 bases). This TCR was sampled from a male patient between 10 and 17 years old who had a stem cell transplant for acute myeloid leukemia, so the T cells may come from the graft donor. The sample here was PBMCs, mostly from graft donor cells, taken 360 days after TCRalphabeta/CD19-depleted stem cell transplant. The DNA for the CDR3 is TGTGCCAGCAGTTATGGGCAGGGAGGGAGGTATGGCTACACCTTC. This gives the protein CASSYGQGGRYGYTF.